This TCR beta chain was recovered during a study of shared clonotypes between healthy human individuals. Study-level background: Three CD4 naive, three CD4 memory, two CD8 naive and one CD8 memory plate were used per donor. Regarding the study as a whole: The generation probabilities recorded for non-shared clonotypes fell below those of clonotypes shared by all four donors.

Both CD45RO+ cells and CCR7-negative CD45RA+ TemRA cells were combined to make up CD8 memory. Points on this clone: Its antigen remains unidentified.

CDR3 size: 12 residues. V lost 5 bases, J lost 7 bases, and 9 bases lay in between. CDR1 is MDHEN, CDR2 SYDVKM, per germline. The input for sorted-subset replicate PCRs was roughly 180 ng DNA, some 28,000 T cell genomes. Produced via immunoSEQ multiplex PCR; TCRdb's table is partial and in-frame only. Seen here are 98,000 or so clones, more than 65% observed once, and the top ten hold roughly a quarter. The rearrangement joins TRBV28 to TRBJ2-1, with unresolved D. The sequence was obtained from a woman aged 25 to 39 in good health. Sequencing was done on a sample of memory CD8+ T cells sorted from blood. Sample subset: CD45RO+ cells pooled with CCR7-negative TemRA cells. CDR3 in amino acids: CASSDSGNEQFF. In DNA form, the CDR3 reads TGTGCCAGCAGTGACTCCGGGAATGAGCAGTTCTTC.